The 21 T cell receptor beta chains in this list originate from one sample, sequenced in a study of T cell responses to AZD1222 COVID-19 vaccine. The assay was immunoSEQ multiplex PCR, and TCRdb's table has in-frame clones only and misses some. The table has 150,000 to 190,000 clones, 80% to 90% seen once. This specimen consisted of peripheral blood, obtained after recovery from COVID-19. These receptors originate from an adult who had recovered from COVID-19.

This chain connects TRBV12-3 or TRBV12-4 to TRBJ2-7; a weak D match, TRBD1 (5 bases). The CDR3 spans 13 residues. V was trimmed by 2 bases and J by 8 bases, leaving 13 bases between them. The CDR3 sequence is CASSLTQETQQYF. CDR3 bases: TGTGCCAGCAGTTTAACACAGGAGACTCAGCAGTACTTC.

CDR3 region: CASTSRLASTDTQYF. The DNA of the CDR3 is TGTGCCAGCACCTCCCGGCTGGCAAGCACAGATACGCAGTATTTT. This sequence joins TRBV27 and TRBJ2-3; D is undetermined. This CDR3 spans 15 amino acids. Trimming took off 7 bases at V and 0 bases at J, with 14 bases between the two ends. Germline values: CDR1 MNHEY, CDR2 SMNVEV (reference sequence).

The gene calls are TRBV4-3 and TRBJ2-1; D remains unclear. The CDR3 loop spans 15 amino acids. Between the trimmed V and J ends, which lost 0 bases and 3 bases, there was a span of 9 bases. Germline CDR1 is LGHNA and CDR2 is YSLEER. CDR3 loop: CASSQDQQLYNEQFF. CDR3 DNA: TGCGCCAGCAGCCAAGACCAACAGCTCTACAATGAGCAGTTCTTC.

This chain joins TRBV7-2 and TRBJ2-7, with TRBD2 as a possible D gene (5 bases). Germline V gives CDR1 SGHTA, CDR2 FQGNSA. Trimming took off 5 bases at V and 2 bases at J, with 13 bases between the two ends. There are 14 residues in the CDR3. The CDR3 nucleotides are TGTGCCAGCAGCCCTCAAGGAGGAACCTACGAGCAGTACTTC. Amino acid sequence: CASSPQGGTYEQYF.

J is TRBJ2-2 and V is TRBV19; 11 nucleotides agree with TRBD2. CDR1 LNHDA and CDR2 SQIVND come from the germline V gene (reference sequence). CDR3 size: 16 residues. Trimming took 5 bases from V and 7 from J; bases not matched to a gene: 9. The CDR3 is CASSGSGRALGGELFF. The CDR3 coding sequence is TGTGCCAGTAGTGGTAGCGGGAGGGCCTTGGGCGGGGAGCTGTTTTTT.

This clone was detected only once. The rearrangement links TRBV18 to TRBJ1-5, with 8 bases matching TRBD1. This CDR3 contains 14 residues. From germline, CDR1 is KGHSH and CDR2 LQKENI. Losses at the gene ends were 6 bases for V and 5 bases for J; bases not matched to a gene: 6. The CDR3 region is CASSLDRGDQPQHF. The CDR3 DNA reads TGTGCCAGCTCCCTCGACAGGGGCGATCAGCCCCAGCATTTT.

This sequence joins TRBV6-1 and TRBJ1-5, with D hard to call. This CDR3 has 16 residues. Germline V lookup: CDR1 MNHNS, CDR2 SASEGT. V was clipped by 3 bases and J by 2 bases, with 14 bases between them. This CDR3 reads CASSEPPRHGNQPQHF. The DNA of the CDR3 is TGTGCCAGCAGTGAGCCACCACGACATGGCAATCAGCCCCAGCATTTT.

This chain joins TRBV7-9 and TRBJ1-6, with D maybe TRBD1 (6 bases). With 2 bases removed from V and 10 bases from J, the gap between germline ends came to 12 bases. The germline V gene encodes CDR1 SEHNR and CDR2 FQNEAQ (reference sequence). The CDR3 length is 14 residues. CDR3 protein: CASSLTGRQSPLHF. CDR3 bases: TGTGCCAGCAGCTTAACAGGGAGGCAATCACCCCTCCACTTT.

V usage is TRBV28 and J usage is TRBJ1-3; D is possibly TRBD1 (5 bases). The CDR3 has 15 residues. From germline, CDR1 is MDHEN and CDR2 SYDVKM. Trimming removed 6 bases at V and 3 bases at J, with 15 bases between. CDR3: CASRPQRGSGNTIYF. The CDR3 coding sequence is TGTGCCAGCAGGCCCCAACGGGGGAGTGGAAACACCATATATTTT.

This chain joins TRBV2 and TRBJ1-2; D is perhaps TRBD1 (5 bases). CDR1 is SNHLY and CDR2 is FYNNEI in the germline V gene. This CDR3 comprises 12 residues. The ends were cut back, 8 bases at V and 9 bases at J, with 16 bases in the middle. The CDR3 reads CASGRSRASYTF. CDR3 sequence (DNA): TGTGCCAGCGGTCGGTCCAGGGCTAGCTACACCTTC.

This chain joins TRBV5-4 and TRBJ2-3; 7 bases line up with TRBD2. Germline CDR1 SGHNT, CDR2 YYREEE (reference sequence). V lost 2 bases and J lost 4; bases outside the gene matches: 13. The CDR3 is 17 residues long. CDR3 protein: CASSFPVPGGWSDTQYF. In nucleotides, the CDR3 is TGTGCCAGCAGCTTTCCCGTCCCCGGGGGGTGGTCAGATACGCAGTATTTT. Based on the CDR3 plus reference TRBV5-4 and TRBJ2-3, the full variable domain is ETGVTQSPTHLIKTRGQQVTLRCSSQSGHNTVSWYQQALGQGPQFIFQYYREEENGRGNFPPRFSGLQFPNYSSELNVNALELDDSALYLCASSFPVPGGWSDTQYFGPGTRLTVL.

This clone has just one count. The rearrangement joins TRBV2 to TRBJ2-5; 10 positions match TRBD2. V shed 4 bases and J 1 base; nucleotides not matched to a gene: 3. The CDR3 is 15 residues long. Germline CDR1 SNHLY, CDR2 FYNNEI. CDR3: CASSVIAGGQETQYF. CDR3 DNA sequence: TGTGCCAGCAGTGTCATAGCGGGGGGCCAAGAGACCCAGTACTTC.

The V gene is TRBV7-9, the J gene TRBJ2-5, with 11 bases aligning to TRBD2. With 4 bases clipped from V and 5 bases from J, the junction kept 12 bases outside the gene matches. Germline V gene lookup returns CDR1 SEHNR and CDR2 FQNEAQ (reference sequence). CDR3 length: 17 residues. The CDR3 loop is CASSWWVAGGPRETQYF. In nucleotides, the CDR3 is TGTGCCAGCAGCTGGTGGGTAGCGGGGGGGCCGAGGGAGACCCAGTACTTC.

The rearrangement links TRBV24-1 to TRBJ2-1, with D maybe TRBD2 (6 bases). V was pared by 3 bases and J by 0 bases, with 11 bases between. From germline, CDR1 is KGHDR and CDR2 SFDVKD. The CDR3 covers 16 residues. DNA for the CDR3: TGTGCCACCAGTGATAGCGGGCCCCACTCCTACAATGAGCAGTTCTTC. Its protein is CATSDSGPHSYNEQFF.

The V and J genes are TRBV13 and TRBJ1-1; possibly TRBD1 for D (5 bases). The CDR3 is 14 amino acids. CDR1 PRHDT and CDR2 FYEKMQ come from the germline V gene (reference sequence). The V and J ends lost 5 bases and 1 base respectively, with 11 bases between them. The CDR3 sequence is CASSRRARNTEAFF. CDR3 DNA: TGTGCCAGCAGCCGCAGGGCCCGGAACACTGAAGCTTTCTTT. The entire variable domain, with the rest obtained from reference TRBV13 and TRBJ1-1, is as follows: AAGVIQSPRHLIKEKRETATLKCYPIPRHDTVYWYQQGPGQDPQFLISFYEKMQSDKGSIPDRFSAQQFSDYHSELNMSSLELGDSALYFCASSRRARNTEAFFGQGTRLTVV.

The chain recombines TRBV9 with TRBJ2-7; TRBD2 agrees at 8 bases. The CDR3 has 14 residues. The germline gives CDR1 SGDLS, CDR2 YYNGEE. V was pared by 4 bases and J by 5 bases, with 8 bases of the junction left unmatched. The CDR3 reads CASSPREGPDEQYF. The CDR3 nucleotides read TGTGCCAGCAGCCCTCGGGAGGGCCCCGACGAGCAGTACTTC.

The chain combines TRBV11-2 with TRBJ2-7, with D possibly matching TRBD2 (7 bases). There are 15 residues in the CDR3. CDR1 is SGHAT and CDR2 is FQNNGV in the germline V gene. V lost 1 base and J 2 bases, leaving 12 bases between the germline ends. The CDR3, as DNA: TGTGCCAGCAGCTTAGTGCGGGGGCGAGCCTACGAGCAGTACTTC. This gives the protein CASSLVRGRAYEQYF.

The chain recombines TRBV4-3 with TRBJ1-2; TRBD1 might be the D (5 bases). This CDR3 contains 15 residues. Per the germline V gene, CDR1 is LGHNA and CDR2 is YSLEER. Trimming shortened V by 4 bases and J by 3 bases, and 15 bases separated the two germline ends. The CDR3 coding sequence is TGCGCCAGCAGCCTTTATCGCACAGGAGACTATGGCTACACCTTC. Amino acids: CASSLYRTGDYGYTF.

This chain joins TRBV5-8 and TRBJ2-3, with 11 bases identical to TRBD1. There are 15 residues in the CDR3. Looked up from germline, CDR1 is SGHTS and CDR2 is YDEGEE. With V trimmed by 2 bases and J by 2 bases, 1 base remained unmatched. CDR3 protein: CASSFGQGATDTQYF. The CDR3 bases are TGTGCCAGCAGCTTCGGACAGGGGGCCACAGATACGCAGTATTTT. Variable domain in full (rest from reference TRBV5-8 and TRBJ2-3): EAGVTQSPTHLIKTRGQQATLRCSPISGHTSVYWYQQALGLGLQFLLWYDEGEERNRGNFPPRFSGRQFPNYSSELNVNALELEDSALYLCASSFGQGATDTQYFGPGTRLTVL.

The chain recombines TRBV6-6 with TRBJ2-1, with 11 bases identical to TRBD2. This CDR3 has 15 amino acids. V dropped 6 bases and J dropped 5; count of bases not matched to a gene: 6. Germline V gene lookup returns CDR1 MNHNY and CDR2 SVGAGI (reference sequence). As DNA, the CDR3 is TGTGCCAGCAGATTTAGCGGGGGGGCCCACAATGAGCAGTTCTTC. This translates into CASRFSGGAHNEQFF.

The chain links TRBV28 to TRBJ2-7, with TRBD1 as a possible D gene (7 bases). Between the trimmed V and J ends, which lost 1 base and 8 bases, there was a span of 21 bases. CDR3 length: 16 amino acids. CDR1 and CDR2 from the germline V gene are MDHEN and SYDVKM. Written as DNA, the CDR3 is TGTGCCAGCAGTTTATCCGGGAGACAGGGAGAGGGGAAGCAGTACTTC. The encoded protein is CASSLSGRQGEGKQYF.